These T cell receptor beta chains were read from a single sample in a study of T-cell memory formation after mild COVID-19. TCRdb re-called the 5' RACE reads with MiXCR, one entry per CDR3 protein. The data contain about 290,000 distinct CDR3 sequences, 15% to 20% of them seen just once; the ten biggest clones take up roughly 23%. Sequencing was performed on PBMCs or a T cell subset sorted from them (not recorded which). All receptors come from a man younger than 30 who had mild COVID-19 (a few samples of this study predate the infection). Cell type and time point are not known. Each CDR3 is given with its conserved first and last residue. The D gene is left open where the match is weak. A row's size may be missing; if present it is once, few, many or a size class.

-	18	TRBV20-1	TRBJ2-3	-	TGCAGTGCTTGGGGAACGGGACGGCGGGGATATCCCACAGATACGCAGTATTTT	CSAWGTGRRGYPTDTQYF
-	15	TRBV2	TRBJ1-1	few	TGTGCCAGCACTCTCCTGGGGGCAGGGAACACTGAAGCTTTCTTT	CASTLLGAGNTEAFF
TRBD2	16	TRBV28	TRBJ2-3	-	TGTGCCAGCAGATCCCACGGGACTAGCGGATCTCATACGCAGTATTTT	CASRSHGTSGSHTQYF
TRBD1	14	TRBV9	TRBJ1-2	many	TGTGCCAGCAGCCCGGGACAGGGGGCGCTTGGCTACACCTTC	CASSPGQGALGYTF
TRBD1	12	TRBV20-1	TRBJ1-6	many	TGCAGTGCGGACAGGGTTGGGTCACCCCTCCACTTT	CSADRVGSPLHF
TRBD2	17	TRBV5-1	TRBJ2-2	few	TGCGCCAGCAGCAAGTTAGCGGGGGGTACGAACACCGGGGAGCTGTTTTTT	CASSKLAGGTNTGELFF
TRBD2	19	TRBV10-3	TRBJ2-1	few	TGTGCCATCAGTGGTATTACTAGCGGGGGGCAAAGCTCCTACAATGAGCAGTTCTTC	CAISGITSGGQSSYNEQFF
TRBD1	14	TRBV20-1	TRBJ1-2	few	TGCAGTGCTAGAAAAGAGACAGGGAACTATGGCTACACCTTC	CSARKETGNYGYTF
-	13	TRBV12-3/TRBV12-4	TRBJ2-1	many	TGTGCCAGCGTGAGGGCCATGCGAAATGAGCAGTTCTTC	CASVRAMRNEQFF
-	14	TRBV4-3	TRBJ2-1	-	TGCGCCAGCAGCCAGTCGGCTCGGGTCAATGAGCAGTTCTTC	CASSQSARVNEQFF
TRBD1	15	TRBV12-3/TRBV12-4	TRBJ2-2	many	TGTGCCAGCAGTTTCCAGGGGGCGACCACCGGGGAGCTGTTTTTT	CASSFQGATTGELFF
TRBD1	13	TRBV7-9	TRBJ1-4	-	TGTGCCAGCAGCAATCCGGGACAGGAAAAACTGTTTTTT	CASSNPGQEKLFF
TRBD2	16	TRBV6-1	TRBJ2-3	many	TGTGCCAGCACCATCGGCTTAGCGGGGCCCACAGATACGCAGTATTTT	CASTIGLAGPTDTQYF
-	12	TRBV18	TRBJ2-1	few	TGTGCCAGCTCACCACCTGTCAATGAGCAGTTCTTC	CASSPPVNEQFF
TRBD1	18	TRBV10-3	TRBJ2-2	few	TGTGCCATCAGTGACAGCTTACAGGGGGCTGCAAACACCGGGGAGCTGTTTTTT	CAISDSLQGAANTGELFF
-	16	TRBV4-1	TRBJ2-3	-	TGCGCCAGCAGCCAAGATCCGGTTAGCAGCACAGATACGCAGTATTTT	CASSQDPVSSTDTQYF
-	16	TRBV2	TRBJ1-3	-	TGTGCCAGCAGTGAATGGGACACAGCCTCTGGAAACACCATATATTTT	CASSEWDTASGNTIYF
TRBD1	17	TRBV7-9	TRBJ1-2	few	TGTGCCAGCAGCTTGGCCAGGACAGGGGGCGCGGGGTATGGCTACACCTTC	CASSLARTGGAGYGYTF
-	15	TRBV15	TRBJ1-2	-	TGTGCCACCAGCAGGGGTCGGGGCGAGGACTATGGCTACACCTTC	CATSRGRGEDYGYTF
TRBD1	14	TRBV27	TRBJ1-2	-	TGTGCCAGCAGGGGACAGGGGCGCTACTATGGCTACACCTTC	CASRGQGRYYGYTF
-	13	TRBV6-5	TRBJ1-2	-	TGTGCCAGCAGTTACTACGGGAGCTATGGCTACACCTTC	CASSYYGSYGYTF
-	14	TRBV10-3	TRBJ1-1	few	TGTGCCATCACCCCGCACGGGGGTGACACTGAAGCTTTCTTT	CAITPHGGDTEAFF
-	15	TRBV11-2	TRBJ1-4	few	TGTGCCAGCAGCACGCCGAGAGCGGGCAACGAAAAACTGTTTTTT	CASSTPRAGNEKLFF
-	14	TRBV4-3	TRBJ2-7	few	TGCGCCAGCAGCCCTACACCTGTACCCTACGAGCAGTACTTC	CASSPTPVPYEQYF
-	11	TRBV7-9	TRBJ2-3	few	TGTGCCAGCAGCCCGGAGAGTACGCAGTATTTT	CASSPESTQYF
TRBD2	14	TRBV27	TRBJ2-1	-	TGTGCCACCTTGGGGGGGAGCTCCTACAATGATCAGTTCTTC	CATLGGSSYNDQFF
TRBD2	16	TRBV4-3	TRBJ2-3	-	TGCGCCAGCAGCCTCACTAGCGGGGGAGGGAGAGATACGCAGTATTTT	CASSLTSGGGRDTQYF
-	11	TRBV7-9	TRBJ1-2	-	TGTGCCAGCAGGGTCAGGGGTGGCTACACCTTC	CASRVRGGYTF
TRBD1	15	TRBV7-6	TRBJ2-2	-	TGTGCCAGCAGCTTCCTAACGACAGGGGCCGGGGAGCTGTTTTTT	CASSFLTTGAGELFF
-	14	TRBV7-2	TRBJ2-7	-	TGTGCCAGCAGCTGGTGGGGACGGTCCTACGAGCAGTACTTC	CASSWWGRSYEQYF
TRBD2	16	TRBV27	TRBJ2-5	-	TGTGCCAGCAGTCCTCGTAGCGGGGGCCGAAGGGAGACCCAGTACTTC	CASSPRSGGRRETQYF
TRBD1	13	TRBV28	TRBJ1-2	-	TGTGCCAGCAGTCAATCCCGGACAGGAGGCTACACCTTC	CASSQSRTGGYTF
-	14	TRBV12-3/TRBV12-4	TRBJ2-5	-	TGTGCCAGCAGTCTAAGGACAGTCCAAGAGACCCAGTACTTC	CASSLRTVQETQYF
-	15	TRBV7-2	TRBJ1-1	few	TGTGCCAGCAGCCCCAAGGGGGGGGGGTACACTGAAGCTTTCTTT	CASSPKGGGYTEAFF
-	13	TRBV20-1	TRBJ1-1	-	TGCAGTGCGCCACAGGGTGCTCGCTCTGAAGCTTTCTTT	CSAPQGARSEAFF
-	13	TRBV7-9	TRBJ1-4	few	TGTGCCAGCAGCTTACTCCAGGGGCAAAAACTGTTTTTT	CASSLLQGQKLFF
TRBD2	16	TRBV7-7	TRBJ2-1	many	TGTGCTAGCAGCCCGATATCGGGGGGGCCCTACAATGAGCAGTTCTTC	CASSPISGGPYNEQFF
TRBD1	12	TRBV4-1	TRBJ1-2	-	TGCGCCAGCAGCCAAGAAGACAGGGATCGGACCTTC	CASSQEDRDRTF
-	14	TRBV28	TRBJ1-5	few	TGTGCCAGCAGCCAATCGGGGGGGAATCAGCCCCAGCATTTT	CASSQSGGNQPQHF
-	13	TRBV5-1	TRBJ2-5	-	TGCGCCAGCAGCTTGGACAGGACAGAGACCCAGTACTTC	CASSLDRTETQYF
-	15	TRBV4-2	TRBJ2-5	few	TGTGCCAGCAGCCAAGAATCGGTAGTGGGGGAGACCCAGTACTTC	CASSQESVVGETQYF